These 28 T cell receptor beta chains came from one sample sequenced in a study of T cell changes during pregnancy in multiple sclerosis. Libraries were prepared by immunoSEQ multiplex PCR; TCRdb keeps only in-frame clonotypes and omits some of them. The sample records just under 65,000 clones, roughly 89% being singletons. The sequencing here drew on peripheral blood, taken in the third trimester of pregnancy. The receptors stem from a female donor in good health, enrolled as a control in a pregnancy study.

This sequence joins TRBV6-5 and TRBJ1-1; a weak D match, TRBD1 (5 bases). Germline V gene lookup returns CDR1 MNHEY and CDR2 SVGAGI. The V end was cut by 2 bases, the J end by 4 bases, with 8 bases between. This CDR3 contains 13 residues. CDR3 sequence: CASSYQGSTEAFF. CDR3 nucleotide sequence: TGTGCCAGCAGTTACCAGGGATCCACTGAAGCTTTCTTT.

The chain couples TRBV5-6 to TRBJ1-2; D not resolved. Germline-derived CDR1 and CDR2 are SGHDT and YYEEEE. CDR3 length: 12 amino acids. Trimming cost V 0 bases and J 8 bases, with 8 bases left between them. The CDR3 coding sequence is TGTGCCAGCAGCTTGGTCGCAGGAGGCTACACCTTC. It codes for CASSLVAGGYTF.

The J gene is TRBJ1-1, the V gene TRBV27; the D gene is possibly TRBD1 (5 bases). Looked up from germline, CDR1 is MNHEY and CDR2 is SMNVEV (reference sequence). The CDR3 runs 13 residues. Trimming removed 6 bases from V and 7 bases from J, with 15 bases in between. The chain's CDR3 is CASSPTSTVEAFF. Written as DNA, the CDR3 is TGTGCCAGCAGCCCTACTTCGACAGTTGAAGCTTTCTTT.

This clone was detected only once. The rearrangement joins TRBV28 to TRBJ2-4; 8 bases are shared with TRBD2. This CDR3 has 17 amino acids. The germline V gene encodes CDR1 MDHEN and CDR2 SYDVKM. V shed 2 bases and J 8 bases; nucleotides not matched to a gene: 14. CDR3 amino acids: CASSLVPGGPVRDIQYF. CDR3 nucleotides: TGTGCCAGCAGTTTAGTCCCGGGAGGGCCCGTTAGGGACATTCAGTACTTC.

This CDR3 is CAWIGRGSGNYGYTF. The DNA for the CDR3 is TGTGCCTGGATCGGCAGGGGGTCTGGCAACTATGGCTACACCTTC. The chain has TRBV30 and TRBJ1-2, with 7 bases aligning to TRBD1. Germline assignment: CDR1 GTSNPN and CDR2 SVGIG (reference sequence). V lost 4 bases and J lost 2; bases outside the gene matches: 10. The CDR3 consists of 15 residues.

CDR3 nucleotide sequence: TGTGCCAGCACCGAACCTTCGACAGGGTTAAGGGATGGCTACACCTTC. Translated, it gives CASTEPSTGLRDGYTF. J is TRBJ1-2 and V is TRBV7-9; 7 positions match TRBD1. CDR1 is SEHNR and CDR2 is FQNEAQ in the germline V gene (reference sequence). V lost 7 bases and J lost 6; bases outside the gene matches: 17. CDR3 length equals 16 residues.

This rearrangement joins TRBV7-2 to TRBJ2-7; 8 nucleotides line up with TRBD2. V lost 1 base to trimming and J lost 4 bases; unmatched junction nucleotides: 12. CDR1 is SGHTA, CDR2 FQGNSA, per germline. CDR3 size: 17 residues. DNA for the CDR3: TGTGCCAGCAGCTTAGACCGGGAGGGCCGGGTGAGGTACGAGCAGTACTTC. It is translated as CASSLDREGRVRYEQYF.

The rearrangement joins TRBV5-6 to TRBJ2-3; the match to TRBD2 covers 11 bases. V shed 3 bases and J 2 bases; nucleotides not matched to a gene: 14. Germline V gives CDR1 SGHDT, CDR2 YYEEEE. This CDR3 has 19 residues. In DNA form, the CDR3 reads TGTGCCAGCAGCTCCCTTGGATCTAGCGGGAGGTTTCACACAGATACGCAGTATTTT. Translated, it gives CASSSLGSSGRFHTDTQYF. Full variable domain (rest looked up from reference TRBV5-6 and TRBJ2-3): DAGVTQSPTHLIKTRGQQVTLRCSPKSGHDTVSWYQQALGQGPQFIFQYYEEEERQRGNFPDRFSGHQFPNYSSELNVNALLLGDSALYLCASSSLGSSGRFHTDTQYFGPGTRLTVL.

This sequence joins TRBV2 and TRBJ2-2, with TRBD1 identical over 8 bases. This CDR3 has 14 amino acids. The V gene end was trimmed by 8 bases and the J gene end by 3 bases; junction bases not matched to a gene: 5. Germline V lookup: CDR1 SNHLY, CDR2 FYNNEI. DNA of the CDR3: TGTGCCAGCGGCAGGGGGCTAGACACCGGGGAGCTGTTTTTT. Translated, it gives CASGRGLDTGELFF.

The chain couples TRBV7-9 to TRBJ1-1; D perhaps matches TRBD1 (5 bases). Germline V CDR1 and CDR2: SEHNR, FQNEAQ (reference sequence). Trimming cost V 1 base and J 5 bases, with 14 bases left between them. The CDR3 runs 15 residues. CDR3 residues: CASSLGVQVETEAFF. CDR3 DNA sequence: TGTGCCAGCAGCTTAGGGGTACAGGTGGAGACTGAAGCTTTCTTT.

This chain uses TRBV9 with TRBJ2-2, with D unresolved. The CDR3 sequence is 14 residues long. Germline CDR1 reads SGDLS; CDR2 reads YYNGEE. Deletions cut 4 bases from V and 6 bases from J, with 13 bases between. CDR3 in amino acids: CASSFRPGAGELFF. The DNA for the CDR3 is TGTGCCAGCAGCTTCCGCCCTGGAGCCGGGGAGCTGTTTTTT.

This chain joins TRBV7-9 and TRBJ1-2; D gene unclear. V lost 5 bases and J 6 bases, leaving 16 bases between the germline ends. CDR1 is SEHNR, CDR2 FQNEAQ, per germline (reference sequence). The CDR3 sequence is 14 residues long. The CDR3 protein is CASSPGVGEHGYTF. CDR3 bases: TGTGCCAGCAGCCCTGGGGTCGGGGAACATGGCTACACCTTC.

On this clone: Other DNA sequences of this sample code for an identical CDR3. The CDR3 is CASSKQGSGTEAFF. In DNA, the CDR3 is TGTGCCAGCAGTAAACAGGGAAGCGGAACTGAAGCTTTCTTT. The chain has TRBV2 and TRBJ1-1; maybe TRBD1 (6 bases). The CDR3 loop spans 14 amino acids. V shed 5 bases and J shed 5 bases, with 15 bases lying between them. Germline CDR1 SNHLY, CDR2 FYNNEI.

The chain combines TRBV18 with TRBJ2-1; no firm D call. Trimming cost V 3 bases and J 6 bases, with 9 bases left between them. Germline CDR1 is KGHSH and CDR2 is LQKENI. The CDR3 loop spans 13 amino acids. CDR3 nucleotides: TGTGCCAGCTCACCTCCCCTACCCAATGAGCAGTTCTTC. It specifies CASSPPLPNEQFF.

The chain recombines TRBV19 with TRBJ1-5; 7 bases agree with TRBD1. Trimming removed 7 bases from V and 2 bases from J; junction bases left unmatched: 5. Germline CDR1 LNHDA, CDR2 SQIVND (reference sequence). The CDR3 runs 14 residues. CDR3 sequence (DNA): TGTGCCAGTAACCCACAGGGGCGCAATCAGCCCCAGCATTTT. This codes for CASNPQGRNQPQHF.

About this clone: Other DNA sequences from this sample encode an identical CDR3 as well. The CDR3 loop is CASSVGLDTQYF. CDR3 nucleotides: TGTGCCAGCAGCGTAGGACTGGATACGCAGTATTTT. V gene TRBV9 combines with J gene TRBJ2-3; the D is unclear. The CDR3 consists of 12 residues. Germline CDR1 is SGDLS and CDR2 is YYNGEE. Deletions cut 0 bases from V and 6 bases from J, with 5 bases between.

The V gene is TRBV2, the J gene TRBJ2-3; 11 bases match TRBD2. J gave up 4 bases and V 6 bases, and 6 bases lay outside the gene matches. This CDR3 is 15 amino acids long. Germline V CDR1 and CDR2: SNHLY, FYNNEI. For the CDR3, the DNA is TGTGCCAGCAGCGCGACTAGCGGGGCGGCAGATACGCAGTATTTT. Translated, it gives CASSATSGAADTQYF.

V is TRBV6-6 and J is TRBJ1-5, with D tentatively TRBD1 (6 bases). CDR3 length: 16 residues. Germline CDR1 reads MNHNY; CDR2 reads SVGAGI (reference sequence). Trimming left V 5 bases short and J 0 bases short, with 14 bases between. The CDR3 region has the DNA TGTGCCAGCAGTCCCCTGGACAGTTATAGCAATCAGCCCCAGCATTTT. This sequence encodes CASSPLDSYSNQPQHF.

V is TRBV18 and J is TRBJ1-2; TRBD1 matches 7 bases. The CDR3 runs to 16 residues. With V trimmed by 5 bases and J by 0 bases, 9 bases remained unmatched. Germline CDR1 KGHSH, CDR2 LQKENI. CDR3: CASSASGTEANYGYTF. The CDR3 bases are TGTGCCAGCTCAGCCTCCGGGACAGAGGCTAACTATGGCTACACCTTC.

This clone counts as medium-sized. The chain is built from TRBV30 and TRBJ2-5; D unclear. Trimming pared 4 bases from V and 1 base from J, leaving 13 bases between. CDR3 length equals 14 residues. Germline V gene data show CDR1 as GTSNPN and CDR2 as SVGIG (reference sequence). The CDR3 nucleotides read TGTGCCTGGACCCCTCAAGAGATCCAAGAGACCCAGTACTTC. It yields the protein CAWTPQEIQETQYF.

The chain links TRBV5-1 to TRBJ2-1, with TRBD1 matching over 12 bases. Losses at the gene ends were 3 bases for V and 7 bases for J; bases not matched to a gene: 5. CDR1 SGHRS and CDR2 YFSETQ come from the germline V gene. This CDR3 contains 15 residues. The CDR3 DNA reads as TGCGCCAGCAGCTCACCGGGACAGGGGGCGAATGAGCAGTTCTTC. Translated: CASSSPGQGANEQFF.

CDR3 protein: CASSQVRGGLDTQYF. DNA for the CDR3: TGCGCCAGCAGCCAAGTGCGGGGGGGCCTAGATACGCAGTATTTT. The V and J genes are TRBV4-1 and TRBJ2-3; TRBD2 matches at 9 bases. V shed 1 base and J 5 bases; nucleotides not matched to a gene: 4. This CDR3 comprises 15 residues. CDR1 is MGHRA, CDR2 YSYEKL, per germline.

The chain employs TRBV18 and TRBJ1-3; TRBD1 agrees at 7 bases. Losses at the gene ends were 3 bases for V and 0 bases for J; bases not matched to a gene: 8. CDR1 KGHSH and CDR2 LQKENI come from the germline V gene. The CDR3 runs to 17 residues. In DNA, the CDR3 is TGTGCCAGCTCACCCCGCGGGACAGACAGCTCTGGAAACACCATATATTTT. This sequence encodes CASSPRGTDSSGNTIYF.

The chain uses TRBV25-1 and TRBJ2-1; 10 nucleotides line up with TRBD2. CDR3 size: 16 residues. V was pared by 2 bases and J by 6 bases, with 7 bases of the junction left unmatched. Germline V gives CDR1 MGHDK, CDR2 SYGVNS. CDR3 sequence (DNA): TGTGCCAGCAGTGAACTAGCGGGAGAATCCGTCAATGAGCAGTTCTTC. This translates into CASSELAGESVNEQFF.

This clone was recorded a few times. The DNA of the CDR3 is TGTGCCAGCAGGGGCAGGGAAGAGTACGAGCAGTACTTC. This gives the protein CASRGREEYEQYF. The chain employs TRBV27 and TRBJ2-7, with D maybe TRBD1 (5 bases). The V gene lost 6 bases and the J gene lost 4 bases, with 13 bases spanning the gap. The CDR3 is 13 residues long. From germline, CDR1 is MNHEY and CDR2 SMNVEV (reference sequence).

The sample holds a few counts of this clone. The chain recombines TRBV5-4 with TRBJ2-2; 10 bases line up with TRBD1. The J segment lost 7 bases and the V segment lost 3 bases, leaving 6 bases of the junction unmatched. The germline CDR1 and CDR2 sequences are SGHNT and YYREEE (reference sequence). The CDR3 runs 15 residues. The CDR3 bases are TGTGCCAGCAGCTCCCCGGGACAGGGGCTCGGGGAGCTGTTTTTT. Amino acid sequence: CASSSPGQGLGELFF.

The rearrangement joins TRBV11-2 to TRBJ2-1, with TRBD2 as a possible D gene (6 bases). This CDR3 is built from 13 residues. The germline V gene encodes CDR1 SGHAT and CDR2 FQNNGV. Trimming took off 5 bases at V and 9 bases at J, with 14 bases between the two ends. CDR3 DNA sequence: TGTGCCAGCAGCGCCCGTCGGGGGAGTGAGCAGTTCTTC. This codes for CASSARRGSEQFF.

CDR3 protein: CASSFTLAGAYETQYF. The CDR3, as DNA: TGTGCCAGCAGCTTTACCTTAGCGGGGGCTTATGAGACCCAGTACTTC. V is TRBV11-3 and J is TRBJ2-5, with TRBD2 identical over 9 bases. CDR3 length: 16 residues. Germline trimming cut 3 bases from V and 5 bases from J; bases unmatched to any gene: 10. Germline V gene lookup returns CDR1 SGHNT and CDR2 YENEEA.